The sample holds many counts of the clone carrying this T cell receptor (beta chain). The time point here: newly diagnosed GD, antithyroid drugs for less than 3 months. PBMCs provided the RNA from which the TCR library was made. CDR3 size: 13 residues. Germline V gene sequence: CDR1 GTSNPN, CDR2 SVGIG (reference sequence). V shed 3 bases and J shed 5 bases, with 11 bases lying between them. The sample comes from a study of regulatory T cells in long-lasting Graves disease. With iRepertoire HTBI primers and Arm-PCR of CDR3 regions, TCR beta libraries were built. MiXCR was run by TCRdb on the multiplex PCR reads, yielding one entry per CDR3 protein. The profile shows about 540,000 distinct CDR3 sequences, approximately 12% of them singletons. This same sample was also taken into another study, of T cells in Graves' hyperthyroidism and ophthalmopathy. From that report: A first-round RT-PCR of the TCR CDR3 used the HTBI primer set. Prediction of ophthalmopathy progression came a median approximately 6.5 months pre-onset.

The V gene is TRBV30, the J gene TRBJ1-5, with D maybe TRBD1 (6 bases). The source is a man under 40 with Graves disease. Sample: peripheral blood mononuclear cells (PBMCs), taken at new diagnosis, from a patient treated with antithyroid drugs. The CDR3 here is CAWSGGQDQPQHF. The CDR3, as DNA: TGTGCCTGGAGCGGGGGGCAGGATCAGCCCCAGCATTTT.